This T cell receptor beta chain was observed in a study of T cells in Graves' hyperthyroidism and ophthalmopathy. About the study: Initial diagnosis, before any treatment, was when peripheral blood was collected.

Stability of Graves' hyperthyroidism was defined as absent ophthalmopathy progression within 18 months. Participants, patients aged 18 to 65, had newly diagnosed hyperthyroidism with a duration under 2 months. Template material for amplifying TCR beta CDR3 regions consisted of RNA transcripts. First-round RT-PCR targeting the TCR CDR3 was performed with the HTBI primer set. TCRdb re-derived calls from the multiplex PCR reads in MiXCR, one entry per CDR3 protein. The profile shows hundreds of thousands of distinct CDR3 sequences, around 15% of them singletons. The CDR3 is made up of 17 amino acids. The germline gives CDR1 SGHKS, CDR2 YYEKEE (reference sequence). J lost 1 base, V lost 4 bases, and 10 bases had no gene match. This clonotype was recorded at least ten times.

The specimen was blood. The clonotype was recovered from a woman aged 40 to 50 with Graves' hyperthyroidism. The rearrangement uses TRBV5-5 and TRBJ2-2, with TRBD2 matching over 7 bases. The CDR3 nucleotides are TGTGCCAGCAGCCGTCCCCAGCGGGGAATGAACACCGGGGAGCTGTTTTTT. Translating gives CASSRPQRGMNTGELFF.